A single T cell receptor beta chain is shown here with its context. Per the germline V gene, CDR1 is ENHRY and CDR2 is SYGVKD. This CDR3 region has 14 residues. The J segment lost 4 bases and the V segment lost 8 bases, leaving 8 bases of the junction unmatched. Some clones are missing from TCRdb's copy, which holds only in-frame ones; the method was immunoSEQ multiplex PCR. The repertoire holds over 250,000 clones, with roughly 88% as singletons. This sample was included in a study of blood T cell repertoires in COVID-19. Overall study context: Italy, Spain and the United States were the sources of the convalescent and acute COVID-19 samples.

Cohorts were based on clinical histories the participants reported. Two negative PCRs, clearance, or symptom resolution had been documented for recovered Cohort 3 donors. The sample consisted of PBMCs or T cells enriched from blood (not recorded which). V is TRBV10-3 and J is TRBJ2-7; 10 nucleotides match TRBD2. The sequence was obtained from a woman in her 30s who had recovered from COVID-19. The CDR3 is CAILGASGGYEQYF. The CDR3 DNA reads TGTGCCATCTTGGGGGCTAGCGGGGGTTACGAGCAGTACTTC.